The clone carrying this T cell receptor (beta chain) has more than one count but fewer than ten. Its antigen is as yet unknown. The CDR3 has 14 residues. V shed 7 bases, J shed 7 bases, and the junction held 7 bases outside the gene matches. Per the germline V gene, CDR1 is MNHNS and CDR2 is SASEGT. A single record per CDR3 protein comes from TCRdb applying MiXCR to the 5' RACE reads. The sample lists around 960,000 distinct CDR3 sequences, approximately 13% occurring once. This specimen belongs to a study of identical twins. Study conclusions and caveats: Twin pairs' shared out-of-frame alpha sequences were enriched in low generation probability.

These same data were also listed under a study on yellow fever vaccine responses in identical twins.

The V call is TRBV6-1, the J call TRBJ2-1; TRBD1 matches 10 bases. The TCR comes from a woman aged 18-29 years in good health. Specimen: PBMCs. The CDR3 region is CASIADRGGNEQFF. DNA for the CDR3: TGTGCCAGCATTGCGGACAGGGGGGGGAATGAGCAGTTCTTC.